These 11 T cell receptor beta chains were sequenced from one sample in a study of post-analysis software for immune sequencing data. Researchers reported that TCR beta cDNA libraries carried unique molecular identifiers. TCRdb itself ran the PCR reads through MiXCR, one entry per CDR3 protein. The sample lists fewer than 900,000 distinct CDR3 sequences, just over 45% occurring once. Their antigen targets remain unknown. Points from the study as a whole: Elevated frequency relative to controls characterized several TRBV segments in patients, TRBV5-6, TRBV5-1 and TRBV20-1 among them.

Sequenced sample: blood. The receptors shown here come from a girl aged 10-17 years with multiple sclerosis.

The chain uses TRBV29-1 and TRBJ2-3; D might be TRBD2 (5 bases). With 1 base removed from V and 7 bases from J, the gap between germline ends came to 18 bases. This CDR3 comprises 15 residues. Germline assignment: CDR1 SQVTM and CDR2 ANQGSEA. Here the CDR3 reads CSVEGPPIGGHTQYF. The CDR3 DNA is TGCAGCGTTGAAGGACCTCCCATCGGCGGGCATACGCAGTATTTT.

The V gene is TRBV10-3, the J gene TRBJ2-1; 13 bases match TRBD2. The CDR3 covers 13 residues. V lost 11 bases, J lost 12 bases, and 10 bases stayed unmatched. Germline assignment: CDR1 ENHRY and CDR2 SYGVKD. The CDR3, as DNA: TGTGCCGTACGGACTAGCGGGAGTTCGGGGCAGTTCTTC. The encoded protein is CAVRTSGSSGQFF.

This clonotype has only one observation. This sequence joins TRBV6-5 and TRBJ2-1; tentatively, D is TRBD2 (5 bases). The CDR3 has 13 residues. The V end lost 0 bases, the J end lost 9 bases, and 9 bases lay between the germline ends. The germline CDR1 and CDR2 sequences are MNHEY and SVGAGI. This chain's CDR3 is CASSYSGAVEQFF. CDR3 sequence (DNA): TGTGCCAGCAGTTACTCGGGAGCAGTTGAGCAGTTCTTC.

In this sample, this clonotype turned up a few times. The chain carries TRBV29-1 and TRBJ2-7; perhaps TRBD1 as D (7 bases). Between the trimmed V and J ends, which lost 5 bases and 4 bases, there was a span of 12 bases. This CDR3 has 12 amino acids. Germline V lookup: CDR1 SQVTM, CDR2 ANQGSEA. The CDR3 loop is CSVIQGTYEQYF. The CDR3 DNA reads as TGCAGCGTTATACAGGGGACTTACGAGCAGTACTTC.

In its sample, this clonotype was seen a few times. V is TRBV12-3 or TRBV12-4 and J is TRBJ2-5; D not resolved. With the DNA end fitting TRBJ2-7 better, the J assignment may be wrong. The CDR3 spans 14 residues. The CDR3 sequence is CASSLNALGYEQYF. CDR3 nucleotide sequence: TGTGCCAGCAGTTTAAATGCCCTAGGCTACGAGCAGTACTTC.

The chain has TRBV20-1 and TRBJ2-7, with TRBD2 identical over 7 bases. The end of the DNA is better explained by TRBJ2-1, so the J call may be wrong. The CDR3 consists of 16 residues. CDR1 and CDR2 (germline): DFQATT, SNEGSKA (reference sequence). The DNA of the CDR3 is TGCAGTGCTAGCGACTGGAGCCTAGCGGAGCACAATGAGCAGTTCTTC. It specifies CSASDWSLAEHNEQFF.

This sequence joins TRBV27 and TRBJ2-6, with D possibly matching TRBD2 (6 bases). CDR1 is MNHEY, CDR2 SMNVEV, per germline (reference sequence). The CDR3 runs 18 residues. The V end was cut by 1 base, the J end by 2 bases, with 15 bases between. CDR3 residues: CASSLFPGLQAGANVLTF. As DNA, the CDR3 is TGTGCCAGCAGTTTATTCCCGGGACTCCAGGCTGGGGCCAACGTCCTGACTTTC.

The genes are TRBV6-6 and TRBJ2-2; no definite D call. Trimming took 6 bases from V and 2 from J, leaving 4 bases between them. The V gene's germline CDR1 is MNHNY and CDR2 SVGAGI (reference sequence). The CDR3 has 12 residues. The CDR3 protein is CASRDNTGELFF. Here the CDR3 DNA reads TGTGCCAGCAGAGACAACACCGGGGAGCTGTTTTTT.

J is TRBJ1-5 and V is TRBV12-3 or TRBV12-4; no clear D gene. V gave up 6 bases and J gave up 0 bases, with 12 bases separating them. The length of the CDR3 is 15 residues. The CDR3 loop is CASSPTLYSNQPQHF. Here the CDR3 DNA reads TGTGCCAGCAGCCCCACATTGTATAGCAATCAGCCCCAGCATTTT.

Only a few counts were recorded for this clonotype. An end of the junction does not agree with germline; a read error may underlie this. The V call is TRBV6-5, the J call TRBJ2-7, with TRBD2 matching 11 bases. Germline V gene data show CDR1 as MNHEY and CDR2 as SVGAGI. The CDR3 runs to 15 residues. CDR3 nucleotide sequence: TGCGCCAGCAGCCCGGGACTAGCGGTTTCCTACGAGCAGTACTTC. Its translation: CASSPGLAVSYEQYF.

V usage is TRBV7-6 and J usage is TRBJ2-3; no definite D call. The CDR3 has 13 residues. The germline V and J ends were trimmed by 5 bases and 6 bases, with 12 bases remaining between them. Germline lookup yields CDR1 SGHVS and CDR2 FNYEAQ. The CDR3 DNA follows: TGTGCCAGCAGCCTGCTTAACAAGGATACGCAGTATTTT. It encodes CASSLLNKDTQYF.